A selection of T cell receptor beta chains follows, all from one sample in a study of graft-versus-host responses after intestinal transplantation. Clones were sequenced by immunoSEQ multiplex PCR, and TCRdb holds only the in-frame ones, with some missing. The table has about 90,000 clones, around 90% seen once. These receptors lack a known antigen. Here the sequenced sample was unstimulated CD4+ T cells sorted from spleen or lymph node cells, taken before transplant. These receptors all stem from a human donor who was the organ donor for an intestinal transplant. The CDR3 runs from the conserved cysteine through the conserved F or W. The D gene is left open where the match is weak. Part of the rows lack a size; the others show once, few, many or a class for expanded clones.

clone_size	v_call	d_call	j_call	cdr3_nt	cdr3_aa
-	TRBV7-2	TRBD2	TRBJ2-5	TGTGCCAGCAGCTTTTCGGCTAGCGGGGGGTCGGAGACCCAGTACTTC	CASSFSASGGSETQYF
-	TRBV19	-	TRBJ2-7	TGTGCCAGTAGTATACAGACAGGATCCTACGAGCAGTACTTC	CASSIQTGSYEQYF
-	TRBV7-9	-	TRBJ2-1	TGTGCCAGCAGCTTAGTGGGCCGAAACAATGAGCAGTTCTTC	CASSLVGRNNEQFF
-	TRBV5-1	TRBD1	TRBJ2-7	TGCGCCAGCAGGCATGGGGGACAGGGGTCCGATATTTCTTCCTACGAGCAGTACTTC	CASRHGGQGSDISSYEQYF
-	TRBV6-1	TRBD1	TRBJ2-7	TGTGCCAGCAGTGAATATACCTCGGACAGGGGGTACGAGCAGTACTTC	CASSEYTSDRGYEQYF
-	TRBV28	TRBD1	TRBJ1-3	TGTGCCAGCAGTTCAGGACAGGGACTATCTGGAAACACCATATATTTT	CASSSGQGLSGNTIYF
once	TRBV5-1	TRBD2	TRBJ2-7	TGCGCCAGCAGCTTGGGTTCTAGCGGGGGATCCTTTCCCTACGAGCAGTACTTC	CASSLGSSGGSFPYEQYF
-	TRBV29-1	-	TRBJ1-2	TGCAGCGCTCCCTTTGGGGCAGCTAACTATGGCTACACCTTC	CSAPFGAANYGYTF
-	TRBV5-4	TRBD2	TRBJ2-5	TGTGCCAGCAGCTTGGGACTAGCGGGGGGGCAAGAGACCCAGTACTTC	CASSLGLAGGQETQYF
-	TRBV5-3	-	TRBJ1-1	TGTGCCAGAAGGGACGGGAGGCCTGAAGCTTTCTTT	CARRDGRPEAFF
-	TRBV5-1	-	TRBJ2-5	TGCGCCAGCAGCTTGGGGGGCGCAGCCCAAGAGACCCAGTACTTC	CASSLGGAAQETQYF
-	TRBV6-5	TRBD2	TRBJ2-3	TGTGCCAGCAGTTACGTGGCGGGGGGGATCGCAGATACGCAGTATTTT	CASSYVAGGIADTQYF
once	TRBV6-5	-	TRBJ1-1	TGTGCCAGCAGACCTAATTCGAACACTGAAGCTTTCTTT	CASRPNSNTEAFF
-	TRBV7-3	-	TRBJ2-6	TGTGCCAGCAGCTTAGAGGGAGCTGGGGCCAACGTCCTGACTTTC	CASSLEGAGANVLTF
-	TRBV5-1	-	TRBJ2-7	TGCGCCAGCAGCTTGTGGGAGGAGGAGCAGTACTTC	CASSLWEEEQYF
-	TRBV7-7	-	TRBJ2-1	TGTGCTAGCAGCTTAGGGATAGCGGCTCTCAATGAGCAGTTCTTC	CASSLGIAALNEQFF
-	TRBV11-2	-	TRBJ2-7	TGTGCCAGCAGCTTATCTCGCGGGACGGCTACCCCCGAGCAGTACTTC	CASSLSRGTATPEQYF
-	TRBV5-6	TRBD2	TRBJ2-1	TGTGCCAGCAGCCGAGAGCGTAGCGGGAGGGCCCTGAGGGATGAGCAGTTCTTC	CASSRERSGRALRDEQFF
-	TRBV4-1	-	TRBJ1-2	TGCGCCAGCAGCCAAGGCGCGGGCCCGGGAGGAGGCTACACCTTC	CASSQGAGPGGGYTF
-	TRBV25-1	TRBD1	TRBJ2-1	TGTGCCAGCAGTCCGCTGGGACAGCAGCTAAAAAATGAGCAGTTCTTC	CASSPLGQQLKNEQFF
-	TRBV25-1	TRBD1	TRBJ1-4	TGTGCCAGCAGTGAATTGGGACAGGGAGGAGAAAAACTGTTTTTT	CASSELGQGGEKLFF
-	TRBV5-1	TRBD1	TRBJ2-7	TGCGCCAGCAGCCGGGCTTCGGGACAGGGGGCGAAGAACGAGCAGTACTTC	CASSRASGQGAKNEQYF
-	TRBV18	TRBD1	TRBJ2-6	TGTGCCAGCTCACTCAATCCGGGACAGGGACCTGGGGCCAACGTCCTGACTTTC	CASSLNPGQGPGANVLTF